The sequence of this T cell receptor (beta chain) was determined in a study of T cell repertoires in cytomegalovirus infection. Background on the study: Indicated by public TCR beta signatures were CMV infection and matching HLA type. General observations from the study: The study identified carriers of CMV plus the relevant HLA from cumulative public TCR beta family frequency. In two of eight donors, the top clonotype was HLA-C-restricted CMV-specific.

MiXCR was run by TCRdb on the reads, yielding one entry per CDR3 protein. The repertoire has fewer than 200,000 distinct CDR3 sequences, over 13% of them found once; the top ten carry 25% to 30%. At least ten counts were recorded for this clonotype. What it binds is not known. The CDR3 totals 13 residues. Germline V CDR1 and CDR2: MDHEN, SYDVKM. The ends lost 6 bases at V and 4 bases at J; junction bases unmatched: 3. The source material was PBMCs. The chain carries TRBV28 and TRBJ1-5; 7 nucleotides agree with TRBD1. This clonotype originated in a human donor in good health (CMV status not recorded). Some clones in this sample may be carry-over from other donors' samples. CDR3: CASRLQGNQPQHF. CDR3 bases: TGTGCCAGCAGGCTACAGGGGAATCAGCCCCAGCATTTT.